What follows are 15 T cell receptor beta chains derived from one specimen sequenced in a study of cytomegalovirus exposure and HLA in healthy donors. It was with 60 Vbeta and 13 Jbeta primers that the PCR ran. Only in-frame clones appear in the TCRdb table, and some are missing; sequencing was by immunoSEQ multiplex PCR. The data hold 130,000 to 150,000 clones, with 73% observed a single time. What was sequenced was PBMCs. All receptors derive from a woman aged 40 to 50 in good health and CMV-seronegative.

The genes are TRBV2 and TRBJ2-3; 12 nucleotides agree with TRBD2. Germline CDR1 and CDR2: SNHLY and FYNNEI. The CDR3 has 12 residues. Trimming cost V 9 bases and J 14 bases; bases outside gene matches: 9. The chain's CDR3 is CASLPGLAGPYF. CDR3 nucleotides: TGTGCCAGTCTACCGGGACTAGCGGGCCCGTATTTT.

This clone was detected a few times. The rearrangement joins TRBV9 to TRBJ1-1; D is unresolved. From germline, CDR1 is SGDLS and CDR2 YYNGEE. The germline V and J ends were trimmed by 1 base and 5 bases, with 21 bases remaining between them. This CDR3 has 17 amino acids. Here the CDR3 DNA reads TGTGCCAGCAGCGTATTGACGGGGAGGGATTCACGGACTGAAGCTTTCTTT. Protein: CASSVLTGRDSRTEAFF.

DNA for the CDR3: TGTGCCAGCAGTGAGACTAGTTCCGGGGAGCTGTTTTTT. As protein: CASSETSSGELFF. The genes are TRBV6-4 and TRBJ2-2; maybe TRBD2 (6 bases). The length of the CDR3 is 13 residues. Looked up from germline, CDR1 is MRHNA and CDR2 is SNTAGT. Trimming pared 3 bases from V and 6 bases from J, leaving 8 bases between.

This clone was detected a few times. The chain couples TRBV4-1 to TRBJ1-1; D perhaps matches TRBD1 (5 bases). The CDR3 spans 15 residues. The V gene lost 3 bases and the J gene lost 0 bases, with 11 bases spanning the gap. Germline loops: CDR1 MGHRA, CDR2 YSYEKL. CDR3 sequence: CASSHDRSMNTEAFF. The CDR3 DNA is TGCGCCAGCAGCCATGACAGATCCATGAACACTGAAGCTTTCTTT.

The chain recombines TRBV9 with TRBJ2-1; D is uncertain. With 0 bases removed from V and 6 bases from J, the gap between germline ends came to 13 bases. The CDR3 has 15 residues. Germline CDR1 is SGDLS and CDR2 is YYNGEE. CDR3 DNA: TGTGCCAGCAGCGTAGATATGGTGGGCACCAATGAGCAGTTCTTC. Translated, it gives CASSVDMVGTNEQFF.

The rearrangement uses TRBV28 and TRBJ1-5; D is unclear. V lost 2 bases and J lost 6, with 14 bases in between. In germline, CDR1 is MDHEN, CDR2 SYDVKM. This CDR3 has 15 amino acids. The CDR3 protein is CASSLPREESQPQHF. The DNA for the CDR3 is TGTGCCAGCAGTTTACCTAGGGAGGAAAGTCAGCCCCAGCATTTT.

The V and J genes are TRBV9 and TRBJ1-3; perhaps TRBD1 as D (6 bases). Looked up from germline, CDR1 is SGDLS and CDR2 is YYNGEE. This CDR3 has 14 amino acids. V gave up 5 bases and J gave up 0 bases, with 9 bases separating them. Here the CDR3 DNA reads TGTGCCAGCAGTCTAGGGGGCTCTGGAAACACCATATATTTT. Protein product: CASSLGGSGNTIYF.

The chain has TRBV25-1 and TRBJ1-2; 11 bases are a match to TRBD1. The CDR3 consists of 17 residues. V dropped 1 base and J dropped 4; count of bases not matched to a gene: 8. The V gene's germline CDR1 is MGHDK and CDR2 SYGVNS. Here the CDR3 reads CASSESGTGGSRYGYTF. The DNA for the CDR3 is TGTGCCAGCAGTGAATCGGGGACAGGGGGTTCGCGCTATGGCTACACCTTC.

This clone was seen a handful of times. CDR3 loop: CASNPRGSNYGYTF. Here the CDR3 DNA reads TGTGCCAGCAACCCGAGAGGGAGTAACTATGGCTACACCTTC. The chain links TRBV6-1 to TRBJ1-2; D call uncertain. The CDR3 has 14 amino acids. CDR1 and CDR2 from the germline V gene are MNHNS and SASEGT. V was trimmed by 7 bases and J by 1 base, leaving 13 bases between them.

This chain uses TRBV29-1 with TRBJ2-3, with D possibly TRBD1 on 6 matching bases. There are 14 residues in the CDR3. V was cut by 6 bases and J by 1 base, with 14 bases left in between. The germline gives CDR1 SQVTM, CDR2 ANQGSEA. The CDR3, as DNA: TGCAGCGTCGACAGGCCGGCTGGCACAGATACGCAGTATTTT. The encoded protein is CSVDRPAGTDTQYF.

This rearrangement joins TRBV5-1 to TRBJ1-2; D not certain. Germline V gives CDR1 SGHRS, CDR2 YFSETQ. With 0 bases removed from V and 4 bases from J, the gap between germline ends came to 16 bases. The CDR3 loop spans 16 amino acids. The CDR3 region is CASSLAKREGFYGYTF. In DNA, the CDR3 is TGCGCCAGCAGCTTGGCCAAGCGAGAGGGATTCTATGGCTACACCTTC.

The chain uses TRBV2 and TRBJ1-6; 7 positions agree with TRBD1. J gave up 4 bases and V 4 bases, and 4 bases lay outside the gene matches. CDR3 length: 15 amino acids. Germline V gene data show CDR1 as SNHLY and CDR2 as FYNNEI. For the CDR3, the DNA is TGTGCCAGCAGTGCAGAACAGGGGTATAATTCACCCCTCCACTTT. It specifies CASSAEQGYNSPLHF.

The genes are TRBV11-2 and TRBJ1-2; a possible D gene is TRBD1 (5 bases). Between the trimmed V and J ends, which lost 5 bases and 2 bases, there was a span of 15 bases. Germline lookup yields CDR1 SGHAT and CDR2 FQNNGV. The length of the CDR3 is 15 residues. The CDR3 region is CASSRGRGENYGYTF. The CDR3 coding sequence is TGTGCCAGCAGCCGGGGCCGGGGGGAGAACTATGGCTACACCTTC.

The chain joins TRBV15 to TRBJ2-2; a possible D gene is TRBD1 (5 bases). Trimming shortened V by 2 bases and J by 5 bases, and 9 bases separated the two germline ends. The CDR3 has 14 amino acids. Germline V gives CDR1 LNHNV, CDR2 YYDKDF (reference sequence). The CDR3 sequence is CATSRQGGTGELFF. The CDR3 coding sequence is TGTGCCACCAGCAGACAGGGTGGGACCGGGGAGCTGTTTTTT.

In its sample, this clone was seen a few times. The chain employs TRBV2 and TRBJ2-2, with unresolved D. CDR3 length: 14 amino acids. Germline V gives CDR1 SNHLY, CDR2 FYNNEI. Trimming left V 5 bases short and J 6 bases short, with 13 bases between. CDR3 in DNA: TGTGCCAGCAGTCCACAGAGAATGCCCGGGGAGCTGTTTTTT. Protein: CASSPQRMPGELFF.